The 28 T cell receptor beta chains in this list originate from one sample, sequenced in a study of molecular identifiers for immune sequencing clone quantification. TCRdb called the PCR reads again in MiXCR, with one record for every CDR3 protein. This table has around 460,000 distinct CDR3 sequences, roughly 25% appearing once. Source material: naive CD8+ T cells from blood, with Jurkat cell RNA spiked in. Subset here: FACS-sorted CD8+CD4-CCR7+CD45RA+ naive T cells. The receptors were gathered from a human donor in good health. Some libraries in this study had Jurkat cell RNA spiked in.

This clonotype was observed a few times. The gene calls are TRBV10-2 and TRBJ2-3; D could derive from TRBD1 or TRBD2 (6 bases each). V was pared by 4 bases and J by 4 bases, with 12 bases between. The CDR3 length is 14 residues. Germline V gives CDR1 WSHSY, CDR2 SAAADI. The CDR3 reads CASSGGAGADTQYF. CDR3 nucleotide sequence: TGCGCCAGCAGTGGGGGGGCCGGGGCAGATACGCAGTATTTT.

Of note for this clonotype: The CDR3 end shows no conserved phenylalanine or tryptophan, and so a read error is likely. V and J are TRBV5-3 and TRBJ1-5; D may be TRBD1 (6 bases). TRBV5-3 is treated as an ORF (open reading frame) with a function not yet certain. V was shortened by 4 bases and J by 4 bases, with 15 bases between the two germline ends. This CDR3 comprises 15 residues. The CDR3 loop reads CARSLESGVNQPQHS. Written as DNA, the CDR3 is TGTGCCAGAAGCCTGGAGTCAGGGGTGAATCAGCCCCAGCATTCT.

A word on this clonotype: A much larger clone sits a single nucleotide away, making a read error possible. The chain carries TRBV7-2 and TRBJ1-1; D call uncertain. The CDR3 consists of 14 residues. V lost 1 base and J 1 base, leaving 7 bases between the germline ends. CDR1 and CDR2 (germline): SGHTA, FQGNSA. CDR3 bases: TGTGCCAGCAGCTTAGTCCCGCGGAACACTGAAGCTTTCTTT. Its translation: CASSLVPRNTEAFF. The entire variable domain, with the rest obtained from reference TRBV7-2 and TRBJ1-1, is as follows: GAGVSQSPSNKVTEKGKDVELRCDPISGHTALYWYRQSLGQGLEFLIYFQGNSAPDKSGLPSDRFSAERTGGSVSTLTIQRTQQEDSAVYLCASSLVPRNTEAFFGQGTRLTVV.

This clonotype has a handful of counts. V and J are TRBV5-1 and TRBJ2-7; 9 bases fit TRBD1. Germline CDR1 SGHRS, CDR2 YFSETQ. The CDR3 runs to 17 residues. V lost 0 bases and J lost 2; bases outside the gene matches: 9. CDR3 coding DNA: TGCGCCAGCAGCTTGGGCACAGGGGGCGCGTTGACCTACGAGCAGTACTTC. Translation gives CASSLGTGGALTYEQYF.

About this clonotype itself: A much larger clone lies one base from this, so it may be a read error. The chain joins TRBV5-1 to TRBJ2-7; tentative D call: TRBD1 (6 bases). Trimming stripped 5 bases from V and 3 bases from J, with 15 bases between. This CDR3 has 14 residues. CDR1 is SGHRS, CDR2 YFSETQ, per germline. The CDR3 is CASSFTGQHYEQYF. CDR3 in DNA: TGCGCCAGCAGTTTCACCGGACAGCACTACGAGCAGTACTTC.

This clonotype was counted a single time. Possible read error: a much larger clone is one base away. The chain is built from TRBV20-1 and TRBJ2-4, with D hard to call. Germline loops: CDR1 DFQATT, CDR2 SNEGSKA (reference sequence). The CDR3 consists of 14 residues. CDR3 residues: CSARDPLTVGIRYF. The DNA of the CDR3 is TGCAGTGCTAGAGATCCCCTAACGGTCGGCATTCGGTACTTC.

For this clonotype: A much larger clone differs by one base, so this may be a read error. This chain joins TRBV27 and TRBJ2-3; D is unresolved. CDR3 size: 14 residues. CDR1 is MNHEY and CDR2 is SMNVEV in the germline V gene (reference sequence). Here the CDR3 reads CASSVLGRTDTRYF. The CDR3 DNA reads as TGTGCCAGCAGTGTCCTCGGCCGCACAGATACGCGGTATTTT.

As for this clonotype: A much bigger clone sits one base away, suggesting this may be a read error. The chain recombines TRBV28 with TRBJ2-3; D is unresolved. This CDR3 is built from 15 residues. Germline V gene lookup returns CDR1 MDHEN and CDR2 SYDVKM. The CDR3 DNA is TGTGCCAGCAGTTTTCTGCAGGAAAGCACAGCTACGCAGTATTTT. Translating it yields CASSFLQESTATQYF.

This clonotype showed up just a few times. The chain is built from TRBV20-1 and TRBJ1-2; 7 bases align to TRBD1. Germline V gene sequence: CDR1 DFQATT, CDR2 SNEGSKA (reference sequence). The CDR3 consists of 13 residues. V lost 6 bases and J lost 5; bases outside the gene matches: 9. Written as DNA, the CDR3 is TGCAGTGCCTCGACCCGGGACAGATATGGCTACACCTTC. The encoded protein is CSASTRDRYGYTF.

In nucleotides, the CDR3 is TGTGCCAGCAGCCAAGGTACCGGACCTTCTGACTATGGCTACACCTTC. Its translation is CASSQGTGPSDYGYTF. The chain carries TRBV3-1 and TRBJ1-2; D gene unclear. The CDR3 spans 16 residues. V lost 1 base to trimming and J lost 3 bases, with 15 bases between them. CDR1 and CDR2 from the germline V gene are LGHDT and YNNKEL (reference sequence).

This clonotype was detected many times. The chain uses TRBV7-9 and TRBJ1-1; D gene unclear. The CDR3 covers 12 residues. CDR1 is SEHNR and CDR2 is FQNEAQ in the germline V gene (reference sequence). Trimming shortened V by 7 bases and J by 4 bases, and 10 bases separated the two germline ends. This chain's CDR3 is CASTRSSTEAFF. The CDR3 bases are TGTGCCAGCACCCGAAGCAGCACTGAAGCTTTCTTT.

CDR3 loop: CASSMLQGADTQYF. In DNA form, the CDR3 reads TGTGCCAGCAGCATGCTACAGGGCGCAGATACGCAGTATTTT. The rearrangement uses TRBV27 and TRBJ2-3; D is possibly TRBD1 (6 bases). Trimming pared 6 bases from V and 4 bases from J, leaving 14 bases between. This CDR3 is 14 amino acids long. Germline values: CDR1 MNHEY, CDR2 SMNVEV (reference sequence).

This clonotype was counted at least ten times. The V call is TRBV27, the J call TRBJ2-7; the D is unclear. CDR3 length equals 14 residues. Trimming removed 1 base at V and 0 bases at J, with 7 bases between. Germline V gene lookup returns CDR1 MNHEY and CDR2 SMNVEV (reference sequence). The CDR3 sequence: CASSLFGSSYEQYF. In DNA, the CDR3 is TGTGCCAGCAGTTTATTTGGCAGCTCCTACGAGCAGTACTTC.

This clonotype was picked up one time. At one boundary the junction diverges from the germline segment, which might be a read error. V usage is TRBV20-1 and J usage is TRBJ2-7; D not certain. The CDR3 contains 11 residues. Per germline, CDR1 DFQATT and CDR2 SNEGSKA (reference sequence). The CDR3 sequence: CSAREGYEQNF. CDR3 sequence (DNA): TGCAGTGCTAGAGAGGGCTACGAGCAGAACTTC.

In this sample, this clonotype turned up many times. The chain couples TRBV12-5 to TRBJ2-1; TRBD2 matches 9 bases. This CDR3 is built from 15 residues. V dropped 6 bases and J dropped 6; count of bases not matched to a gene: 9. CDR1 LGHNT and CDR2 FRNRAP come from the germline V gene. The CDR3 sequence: CASGPGASGVNEQFF. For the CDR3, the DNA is TGTGCTAGTGGCCCGGGGGCTAGCGGGGTCAATGAGCAGTTCTTC.

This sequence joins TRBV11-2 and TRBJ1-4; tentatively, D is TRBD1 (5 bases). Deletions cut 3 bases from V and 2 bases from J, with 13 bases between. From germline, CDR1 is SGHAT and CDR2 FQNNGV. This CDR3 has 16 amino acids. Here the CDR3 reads CASSFEGSWTNEKLFF. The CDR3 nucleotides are TGTGCCAGCAGCTTCGAGGGGTCTTGGACTAATGAAAAACTGTTTTTT.

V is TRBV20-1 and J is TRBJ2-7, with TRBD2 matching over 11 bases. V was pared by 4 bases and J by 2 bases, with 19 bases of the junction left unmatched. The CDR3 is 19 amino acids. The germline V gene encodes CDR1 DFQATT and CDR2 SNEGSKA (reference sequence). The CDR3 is CSATSGLAGGPRGPYEQYF. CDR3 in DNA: TGCAGTGCTACGAGTGGTCTAGCGGGGGGCCCAAGGGGTCCCTACGAGCAGTACTTC.

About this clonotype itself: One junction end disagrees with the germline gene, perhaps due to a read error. The DNA of the CDR3 is TGTGCCAGTAGTATTCACACCGGGGAGCTGTATTTT. Its translation: CASSIHTGELYF. The rearrangement links TRBV19 to TRBJ2-2, with D possibly matching TRBD2 (5 bases). Per the germline V gene, CDR1 is LNHDA and CDR2 is SQIVND (reference sequence). The CDR3 runs 12 residues.

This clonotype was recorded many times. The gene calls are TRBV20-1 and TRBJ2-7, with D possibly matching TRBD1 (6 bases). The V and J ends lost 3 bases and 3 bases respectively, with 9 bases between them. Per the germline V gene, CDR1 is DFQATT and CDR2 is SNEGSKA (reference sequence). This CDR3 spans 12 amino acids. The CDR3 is CSAREQGYEQYF. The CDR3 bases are TGCAGTGCTAGGGAACAGGGCTACGAGCAGTACTTC.

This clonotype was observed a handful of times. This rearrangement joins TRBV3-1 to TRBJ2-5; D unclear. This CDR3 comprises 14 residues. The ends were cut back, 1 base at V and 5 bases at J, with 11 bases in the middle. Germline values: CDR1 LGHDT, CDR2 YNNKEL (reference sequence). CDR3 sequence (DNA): TGTGCCAGCAGCCAAGTTCCGGGTGTTGAGACCCAGTACTTC. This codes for CASSQVPGVETQYF.

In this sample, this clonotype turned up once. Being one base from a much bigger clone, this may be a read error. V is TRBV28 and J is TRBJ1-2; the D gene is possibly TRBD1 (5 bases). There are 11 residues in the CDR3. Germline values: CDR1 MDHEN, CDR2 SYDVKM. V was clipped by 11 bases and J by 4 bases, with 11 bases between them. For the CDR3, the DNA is TGTGCCGTCAGGGACGTCTATGGCTACACCTTC. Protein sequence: CAVRDVYGYTF.

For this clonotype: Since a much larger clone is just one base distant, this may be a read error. CDR3 sequence: CASSFGPRSHEQYF. In nucleotides, the CDR3 is TGTGCCAGCAGTTTCGGTCCTCGCTCCCACGAGCAGTACTTC. The rearrangement joins TRBV28 to TRBJ2-7; D is undetermined. Looked up from germline, CDR1 is MDHEN and CDR2 is SYDVKM. The CDR3 totals 14 residues.

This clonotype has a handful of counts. The CDR3, as DNA: TGCAGTGCTAAGGGACAGGGTAATCAGCCCCAGCATTTT. Translated: CSAKGQGNQPQHF. This chain links TRBV20-1 with TRBJ1-5; TRBD1 matches at 9 bases. Looked up from germline, CDR1 is DFQATT and CDR2 is SNEGSKA (reference sequence). The CDR3 extends over 13 amino acids. The V segment lost 4 bases and the J segment 4 bases; nucleotides outside the gene matches: 2.

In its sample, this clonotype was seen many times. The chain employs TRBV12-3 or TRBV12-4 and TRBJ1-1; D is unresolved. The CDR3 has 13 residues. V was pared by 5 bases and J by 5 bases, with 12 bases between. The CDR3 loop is CASSPLERTEAFF. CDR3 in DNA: TGTGCCAGCAGTCCACTCGAGAGGACTGAAGCTTTCTTT.

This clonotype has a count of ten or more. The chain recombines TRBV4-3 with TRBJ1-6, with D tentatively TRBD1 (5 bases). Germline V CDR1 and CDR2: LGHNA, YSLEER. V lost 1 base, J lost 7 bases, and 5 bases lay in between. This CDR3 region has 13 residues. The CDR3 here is CASSQGQNSPLHF. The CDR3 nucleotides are TGCGCCAGCAGCCAAGGACAGAATTCACCCCTCCACTTT.

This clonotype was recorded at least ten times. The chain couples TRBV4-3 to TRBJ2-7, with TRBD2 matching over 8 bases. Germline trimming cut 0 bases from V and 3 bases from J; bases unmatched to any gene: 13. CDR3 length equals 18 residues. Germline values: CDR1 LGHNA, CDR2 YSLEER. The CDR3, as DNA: TGCGCCAGCAGCCAAGAGAACCCCGGGACTAGTTCTGACTACGAGCAGTACTTC. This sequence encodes CASSQENPGTSSDYEQYF.

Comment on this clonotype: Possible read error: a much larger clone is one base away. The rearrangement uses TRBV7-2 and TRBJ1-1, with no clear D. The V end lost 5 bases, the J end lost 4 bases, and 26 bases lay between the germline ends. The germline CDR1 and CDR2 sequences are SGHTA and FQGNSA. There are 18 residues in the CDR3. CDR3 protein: CASSIPPYGILGVTEAFF. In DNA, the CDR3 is TGTGCCAGCAGCATTCCCCCTTATGGCATACTCGGGGTCACTGAAGCTTTCTTT.

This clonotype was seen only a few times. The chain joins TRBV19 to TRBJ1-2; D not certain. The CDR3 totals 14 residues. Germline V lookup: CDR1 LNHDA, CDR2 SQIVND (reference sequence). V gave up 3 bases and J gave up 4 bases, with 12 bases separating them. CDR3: CASSIGEASYGYTF. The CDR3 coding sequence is TGTGCCAGTAGTATCGGGGAGGCCTCCTATGGCTACACCTTC.